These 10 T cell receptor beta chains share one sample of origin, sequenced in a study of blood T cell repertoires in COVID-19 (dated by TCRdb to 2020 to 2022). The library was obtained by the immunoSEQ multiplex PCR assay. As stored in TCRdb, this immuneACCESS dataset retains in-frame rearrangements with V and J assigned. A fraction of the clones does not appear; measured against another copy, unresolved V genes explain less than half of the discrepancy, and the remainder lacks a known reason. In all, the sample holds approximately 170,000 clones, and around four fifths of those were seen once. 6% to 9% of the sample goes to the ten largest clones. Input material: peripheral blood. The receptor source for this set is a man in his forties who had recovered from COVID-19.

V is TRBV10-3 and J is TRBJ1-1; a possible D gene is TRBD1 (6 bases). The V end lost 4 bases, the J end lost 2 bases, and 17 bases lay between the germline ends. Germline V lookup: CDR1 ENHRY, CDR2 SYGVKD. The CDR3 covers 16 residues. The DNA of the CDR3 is TGTGCCATCAGTGTAAGCCCGACAGGCGCCAACACTGAAGCTTTCTTT. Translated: CAISVSPTGANTEAFF.

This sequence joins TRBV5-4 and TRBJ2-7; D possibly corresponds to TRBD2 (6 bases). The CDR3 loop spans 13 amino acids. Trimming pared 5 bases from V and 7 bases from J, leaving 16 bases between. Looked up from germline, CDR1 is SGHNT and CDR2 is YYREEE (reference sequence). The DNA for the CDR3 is TGTGCCAGCAGACGAATCGGGAGTACGGAGCAGTACTTC. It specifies CASRRIGSTEQYF.

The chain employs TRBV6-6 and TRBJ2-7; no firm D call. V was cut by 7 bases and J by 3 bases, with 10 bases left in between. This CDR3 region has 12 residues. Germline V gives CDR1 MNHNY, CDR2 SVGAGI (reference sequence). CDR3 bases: TGTGCCAGCACAGACACGAACTACGAGCAGTACTTC. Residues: CASTDTNYEQYF.

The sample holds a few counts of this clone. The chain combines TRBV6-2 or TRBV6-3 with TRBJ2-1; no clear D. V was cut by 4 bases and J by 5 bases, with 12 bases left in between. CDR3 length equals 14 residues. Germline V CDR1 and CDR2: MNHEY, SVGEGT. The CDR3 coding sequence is TGTGCCAGCAGTTCAGTCGAAAACCACAATGAGCAGTTCTTC. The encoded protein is CASSSVENHNEQFF.

CDR3 loop: CATTRDRTDTQYF. Written as DNA, the CDR3 is TGTGCCACCACCAGGGATAGGACAGATACGCAGTATTTT. This chain connects TRBV12-3 or TRBV12-4 to TRBJ2-3; possibly TRBD1 for D (5 bases). This CDR3 has 13 amino acids. Between the trimmed V and J ends, which lost 10 bases and 3 bases, there was a span of 14 bases.

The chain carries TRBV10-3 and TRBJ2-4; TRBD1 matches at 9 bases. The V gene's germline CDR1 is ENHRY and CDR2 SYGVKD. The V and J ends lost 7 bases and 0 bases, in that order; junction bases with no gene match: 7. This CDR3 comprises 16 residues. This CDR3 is CAIKTGGELAKNIQYF. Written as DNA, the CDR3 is TGTGCCATCAAGACAGGGGGGGAGTTAGCCAAAAACATTCAGTACTTC.

In DNA, the CDR3 is TGTGCCAGCAGCTCTATCTCGAGTTCCTCTGGGGCCAACGTCCTGACTTTC. Amino acids: CASSSISSSSGANVLTF. This chain connects TRBV5-5 to TRBJ2-6; D is uncertain. The CDR3 is 17 residues long. V was shortened by 3 bases and J by 0 bases, with 13 bases between the two germline ends. Germline values: CDR1 SGHKS, CDR2 YYEKEE (reference sequence).

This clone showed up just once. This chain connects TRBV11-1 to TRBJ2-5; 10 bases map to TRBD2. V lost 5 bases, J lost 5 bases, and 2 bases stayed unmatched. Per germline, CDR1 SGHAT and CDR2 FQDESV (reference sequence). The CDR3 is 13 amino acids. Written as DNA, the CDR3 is TGTGCCAGCAGCCGGGGACTAGCGGAGACCCAGTACTTC. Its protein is CASSRGLAETQYF.

CDR3 sequence: CAWTILGLAGGVTQYF. The CDR3 DNA is TGTGCCTGGACCATATTGGGACTAGCGGGGGGAGTTACGCAGTATTTT. The chain employs TRBV30 and TRBJ2-3; 15 positions match TRBD2. Germline lookup yields CDR1 GTSNPN and CDR2 SVGIG (reference sequence). V gave up 4 bases and J gave up 8 bases; unmatched junction bases: 10. This CDR3 is built from 16 residues.

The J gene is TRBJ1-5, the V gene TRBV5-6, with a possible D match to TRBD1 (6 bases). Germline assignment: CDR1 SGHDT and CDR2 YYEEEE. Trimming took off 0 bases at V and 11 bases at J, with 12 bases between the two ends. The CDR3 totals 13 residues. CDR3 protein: CASSLGTDPTQHF. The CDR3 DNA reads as TGTGCCAGCAGCTTGGGGACAGACCCGACCCAGCATTTT.